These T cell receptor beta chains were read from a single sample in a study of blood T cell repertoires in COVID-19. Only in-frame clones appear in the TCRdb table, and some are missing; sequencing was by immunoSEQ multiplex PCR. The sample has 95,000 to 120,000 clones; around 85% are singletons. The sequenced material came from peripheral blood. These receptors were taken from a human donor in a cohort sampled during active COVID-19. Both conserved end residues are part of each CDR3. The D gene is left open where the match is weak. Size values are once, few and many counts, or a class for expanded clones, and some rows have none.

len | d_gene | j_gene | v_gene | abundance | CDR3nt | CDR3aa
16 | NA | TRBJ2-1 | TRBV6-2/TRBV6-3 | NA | TGTGCCAGCAGCCCCCTCCGCGGGGTGCTCGCAAATGAGCAGTTCTTC | CASSPLRGVLANEQFF
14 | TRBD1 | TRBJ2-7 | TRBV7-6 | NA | TGTGCCAGCAGCTTACGAGACAGGGGGCACGAGCAGTACTTC | CASSLRDRGHEQYF
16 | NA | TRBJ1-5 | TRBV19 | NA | TGTGCCAGTACCCAAGGGGGGGAGAGGTCTAATCAGCCCCAGCATTTT | CASTQGGERSNQPQHF
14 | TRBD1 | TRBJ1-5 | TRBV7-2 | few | TGTGCCAGCAGCCAAGACAGGGGGGATTGGCCCCAGCATTTT | CASSQDRGDWPQHF
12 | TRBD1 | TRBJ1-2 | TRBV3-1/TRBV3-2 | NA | TGTGCCAGCAGCCTCGGACAGGGAGGCTACACCTTC | CASSLGQGGYTF
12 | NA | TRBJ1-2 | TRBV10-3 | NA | TGTGCCATCAGCTCGTCCGGGGTTGGCTACACCTTC | CAISSSGVGYTF
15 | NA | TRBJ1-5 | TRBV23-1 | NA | TGCGCCAGCAGTCAATCTGACAGTAACAATCAGCCCCAGCATTTT | CASSQSDSNNQPQHF
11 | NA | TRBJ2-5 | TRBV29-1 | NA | TGCAGCGTTCCCGGGAACCTCAGGAGGTACTTC | CSVPGNLRRYF
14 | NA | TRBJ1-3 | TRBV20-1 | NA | TGCAGTGCTAGTACGGGGAACTCTGGAAACACCATATATTTT | CSASTGNSGNTIYF
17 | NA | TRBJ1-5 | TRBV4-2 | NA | TGTGCCAGCAGCCAAGATTCAGGGCCATATAGCAATCAGCCCCAGCATTTT | CASSQDSGPYSNQPQHF